A single sample gave rise to the 7 T cell receptor beta chains below, sequenced in a study of OX40 agonist ivuxolimab in advanced cancers. Libraries were prepared through the immunoSEQ multiplex PCR assay. The table was pulled from immuneACCESS by TCRdb, which kept in-frame rearrangements only. Such tables lose some clones; where checked, under half of the loss comes from unresolved V genes, and the rest has no known cause. For this sample the table gives roughly 50,000 clones, of which 70% to 90% were detected only once. 1% of the sample is in the top ten clones. The starting material was CD4+ or CD8+ T cells sorted from blood, obtained in a trial of the OX40 agonist ivuxolimab. These receptors were collected from an adult with an advanced solid tumor such as melanoma, head and neck, liver or kidney cancer.

This clone showed up just once. This chain joins TRBV18 and TRBJ2-6; possible D gene TRBD2, 5 bases. The germline CDR1 and CDR2 sequences are KGHSH and LQKENI. Trimming removed 3 bases from V and 2 bases from J, with 8 bases in between. The CDR3 runs 15 residues. DNA of the CDR3: TGTGCCAGCTCACCGGCGGGCACTGGGGCCAACGTCCTGACTTTC. Protein sequence: CASSPAGTGANVLTF. Drawing the rest from reference TRBV18 and TRBJ2-6, the complete variable domain is NAGVMQNPRHLVRRRGQEARLRCSPMKGHSHVYWYRQLPEEGLKFMVYLQKENIIDESGMPKERFSAEFPKEGPSILRIQQVVRGDSAAYFCASSPAGTGANVLTFGAGSRLTVL.

The chain links TRBV7-9 to TRBJ2-6; 8 nucleotides match TRBD1. The length of the CDR3 is 17 residues. CDR1 and CDR2 from the germline V gene are SEHNR and FQNEAQ (reference sequence). The ends lost 7 bases at V and 4 bases at J; junction bases unmatched: 12. In DNA form, the CDR3 reads TGTGCCAGCAAATGGACCCAGGGGGCTTCGGGGGCCAACGTCCTGACTTTC. Translating gives CASKWTQGASGANVLTF.

The V call is TRBV6-5, the J call TRBJ2-2; 8 bases line up with TRBD1. V shed 0 bases and J 6 bases; nucleotides not matched to a gene: 3. This CDR3 comprises 15 residues. Germline V CDR1 and CDR2: MNHEY, SVGAGI. CDR3 in DNA: TGTGCCAGCAGTTACTCGGGACAGGCATCCGGGGAGCTGTTTTTT. This translates into CASSYSGQASGELFF.

The rearrangement uses TRBV25-1 and TRBJ1-3, with 9 bases identical to TRBD1. Germline V gene data show CDR1 as MGHDK and CDR2 as SYGVNS. This CDR3 comprises 13 residues. J gave up 4 bases and V 10 bases, and 5 bases lay outside the gene matches. The CDR3 coding sequence is TGTGCCACCCGGACAGGGGCGGGAAACACCATATATTTT. This gives the protein CATRTGAGNTIYF.

This rearrangement joins TRBV19 to TRBJ1-2; D is unresolved. This CDR3 region has 13 residues. The V gene's germline CDR1 is LNHDA and CDR2 SQIVND (reference sequence). The V gene lost 3 bases and the J gene lost 4 bases, with 9 bases spanning the gap. DNA of the CDR3: TGTGCCAGTAGTATTGCCAGACTCTATGGCTACACCTTC. This gives the protein CASSIARLYGYTF.

This clone occurred once. The chain employs TRBV7-8 and TRBJ2-1; 9 nucleotides line up with TRBD1. This CDR3 spans 17 amino acids. The V and J ends lost 4 bases and 4 bases, in that order; junction bases with no gene match: 11. Germline CDR1 SGHVS, CDR2 FQNEAQ. This CDR3 is CASSWYPRQGGYNEQFF. CDR3 in DNA: TGTGCCAGCAGCTGGTACCCTCGACAGGGGGGATACAATGAGCAGTTCTTC.

The V and J genes are TRBV6-5 and TRBJ1-2; TRBD1 might be the D (5 bases). The CDR3 is made up of 15 amino acids. Trimming pared 4 bases from V and 3 bases from J, leaving 15 bases between. Germline CDR1 reads MNHEY; CDR2 reads SVGAGI. The CDR3 nucleotides read TGTGCCAGCAGTTCCCCTCGGGGGGGTTACTATGGCTACACCTTC. Its protein product is CASSSPRGGYYGYTF.